This entry concerns a single T cell receptor (beta chain). As yet, its antigen is unknown. Germline-derived CDR1 and CDR2 are MNHEY and SVGEGT. The CDR3 is made up of 17 amino acids. Deletions cut 5 bases from V and 0 bases from J, with 17 bases between. TCRdb analysed the reads with MiXCR anew, one entry per CDR3 protein. The data show approximately 1,000,000 distinct CDR3 sequences, roughly 30% seen once. The data are from a study of T cell repertoires in cytomegalovirus infection. As for the study in general: Recently identified HLA-C-restricted and well-studied HLA-B-restricted CMV epitopes were used. Matching HLA type, along with CMV infection, was indicated by public TCR beta signatures. Study observations and caveats: People with CMV and the relevant HLA were identified by cumulative public TCR beta family frequency.

The genes are TRBV6-2 or TRBV6-3 and TRBJ2-1; D is perhaps TRBD1 (6 bases). The sequencing used cultured CD8+ T cells from PBMCs, collected from culture after CMV antigen stimulation. The TCR sequence derives from a human donor in good health (CMV status not recorded). Some clones in this sample may be carry-over from other donors' samples. In nucleotides, the CDR3 is TGTGCCAGCAGTCAATCCGACAGGCCGAGCTCCTACAATGAGCAGTTCTTC. This gives the protein CASSQSDRPSSYNEQFF.